A selection of T cell receptor beta chains follows, all from one sample in a study of blood T cell repertoires in COVID-19. The protocol was immunoSEQ multiplex PCR, while the TCRdb copy is restricted to in-frame clones and leaves out a portion. The sample yields over 150,000 clones, 80% to 85% seen once. The source material was peripheral blood. Receptors originate from a woman of 80 years or more with active or convalescent COVID-19. CDR3s include the opening cysteine and the closing phenylalanine or tryptophan. Fields, in order: CDR3 length, J gene, clone size, V gene, D gene, CDR3 DNA, CDR3 protein. The D gene is left open where the match is weak. Size values are once, few and many counts, or a class for expanded clones, and some rows have none.

length: 12; J: TRBJ1-1; size: few; V: TRBV3-1/TRBV3-2; D: .; DNA: TGTGCCAGCAGCCACCGCGAAACTGAAGCTTTCTTT; CDR3: CASSHRETEAFF
length: 18; J: TRBJ2-3; size: once; V: TRBV4-3; D: TRBD2; DNA: TGCGCCAGCAGCCAAGATCGGGGACTAGCGGGGGGGCCAGATACGCAGTATTTT; CDR3: CASSQDRGLAGGPDTQYF
length: 15; J: TRBJ2-3; size: .; V: TRBV7-2; D: TRBD2; DNA: TGTGCCAGCAGCTTTAGGCGGGGGGGAATGGATACGCAGTATTTT; CDR3: CASSFRRGGMDTQYF
length: 14; J: TRBJ1-2; size: once; V: TRBV11-2; D: .; DNA: TGTGCCAGCAGCTCCCCTAGAAGGCCCTATGGCTACACCTTC; CDR3: CASSSPRRPYGYTF
length: 15; J: TRBJ2-7; size: .; V: TRBV6-1; D: TRBD1; DNA: TGTGCCAGCAGCTCCCCGACAGGGGGAACCTACGAGCAGTACTTC; CDR3: CASSSPTGGTYEQYF
length: 14; J: TRBJ1-4; size: .; V: TRBV7-2; D: TRBD1; DNA: TGTGCCAGCAGCCTCCCGACAGGGAGCGAAAAACTGTTTTTT; CDR3: CASSLPTGSEKLFF
length: 16; J: TRBJ1-1; size: .; V: TRBV6-5; D: TRBD1; DNA: TGTGCCAGCAGTTACGGGACAGGGTATCCGAACACTGAAGCTTTCTTT; CDR3: CASSYGTGYPNTEAFF
length: 13; J: TRBJ1-2; size: few; V: TRBV4-1; D: .; DNA: TGCGCCAGCAGCCAAGTGTCAGGGGAGGGCTACACCTTC; CDR3: CASSQVSGEGYTF
length: 16; J: TRBJ2-7; size: .; V: TRBV7-9; D: TRBD1; DNA: TGTGCCAGCAGCCCCCCGACAGGGGCTATCCCCTACGAGCAGTACTTC; CDR3: CASSPPTGAIPYEQYF
length: 13; J: TRBJ1-5; size: .; V: TRBV7-2; D: .; DNA: TGTGCCAGCAGCATAAGACAGGCCCAGCCCCAGCATTTT; CDR3: CASSIRQAQPQHF
length: 13; J: TRBJ1-1; size: .; V: TRBV7-9; D: .; DNA: TGTGCCAGCAGCTCCTCCCACCGCGAGGAAGCTTTCTTT; CDR3: CASSSSHREEAFF
length: 16; J: TRBJ1-2; size: .; V: TRBV27; D: TRBD1; DNA: TGTGCCAGCAGTTTGACCGGGACAGACACTTCGTGGGGCTACACCTTC; CDR3: CASSLTGTDTSWGYTF
length: 18; J: TRBJ1-6; size: .; V: TRBV19; D: .; DNA: TGTGCCAGTAGTGAGACACCATGGGGAGGGGAACCGTCTTCACCCCTCCACTTT; CDR3: CASSETPWGGEPSSPLHF